The 5 T cell receptor beta chains reported below all come from one sample, sequenced in a study of CD8 T cell repertoires and HIV-1 epitope variants. The data were produced by immunoSEQ multiplex PCR, yet TCRdb's version contains in-frame clones alone and is incomplete. The table has over 5,000 clones, approximately 63% seen once. These receptors' targets are unknown. Sequenced sample: cultured CD8+ T cells derived from PBMCs. Every receptor here comes from a male donor with HIV.

CDR3 sequence (DNA): TGTGCCAGCAGTTCCCCCACCTTACTAGGAAGCGGGGAGCAGTTCTTC. Its translation is CASSSPTLLGSGEQFF. The V and J genes are TRBV28 and TRBJ2-1; D may be TRBD2 (6 bases). The CDR3 is 16 amino acids. Between the trimmed V and J ends, which lost 4 bases and 10 bases, there was a span of 23 bases. Germline V gives CDR1 MDHEN, CDR2 SYDVKM.

This clone has just one count. This sequence joins TRBV7-9 and TRBJ2-1, with 10 bases fitting TRBD2. V lost 2 bases, J lost 6 bases, and 4 bases stayed unmatched. The CDR3 has 15 amino acids. The germline CDR1 and CDR2 sequences are SEHNR and FQNEAQ (reference sequence). The chain's CDR3 is CASSLLAGEGNEQFF. The CDR3 DNA follows: TGTGCCAGCAGCTTACTAGCGGGAGAGGGCAATGAGCAGTTCTTC.

This rearrangement joins TRBV18 to TRBJ2-1, with 9 bases identical to TRBD1. The germline gives CDR1 KGHSH, CDR2 LQKENI. The CDR3 covers 14 residues. Unmatched junction bases numbered 2, after V lost 2 bases and J lost 6 bases. The CDR3 sequence: CASSPATGGNEQFF. The DNA for the CDR3 is TGTGCCAGCTCACCAGCGACAGGGGGCAATGAGCAGTTCTTC.

V gene TRBV11-2 combines with J gene TRBJ2-7; D tentatively reads TRBD1 or TRBD2 (5 bases each). This CDR3 has 14 residues. The V end lost 1 base, the J end lost 3 bases, and 10 bases lay between the germline ends. Looked up from germline, CDR1 is SGHAT and CDR2 is FQNNGV. This CDR3 reads CASSLGGEYYEQYF. The CDR3 nucleotides read TGTGCCAGCAGCTTAGGAGGGGAATACTACGAGCAGTACTTC.

This clone has a handful of counts. This CDR3 is also generated by other DNA sequences in the sample. The J gene is TRBJ1-1, the V gene TRBV7-9, with 9 nucleotides matching TRBD1. Losses at the gene ends were 8 bases for V and 3 bases for J; bases not matched to a gene: 1. Germline V gene sequence: CDR1 SEHNR, CDR2 FQNEAQ (reference sequence). This CDR3 contains 12 residues. The CDR3 protein is CASRQGDTEAFF. The CDR3 region has the DNA TGTGCCAGCCGACAGGGGGACACTGAAGCTTTCTTT.